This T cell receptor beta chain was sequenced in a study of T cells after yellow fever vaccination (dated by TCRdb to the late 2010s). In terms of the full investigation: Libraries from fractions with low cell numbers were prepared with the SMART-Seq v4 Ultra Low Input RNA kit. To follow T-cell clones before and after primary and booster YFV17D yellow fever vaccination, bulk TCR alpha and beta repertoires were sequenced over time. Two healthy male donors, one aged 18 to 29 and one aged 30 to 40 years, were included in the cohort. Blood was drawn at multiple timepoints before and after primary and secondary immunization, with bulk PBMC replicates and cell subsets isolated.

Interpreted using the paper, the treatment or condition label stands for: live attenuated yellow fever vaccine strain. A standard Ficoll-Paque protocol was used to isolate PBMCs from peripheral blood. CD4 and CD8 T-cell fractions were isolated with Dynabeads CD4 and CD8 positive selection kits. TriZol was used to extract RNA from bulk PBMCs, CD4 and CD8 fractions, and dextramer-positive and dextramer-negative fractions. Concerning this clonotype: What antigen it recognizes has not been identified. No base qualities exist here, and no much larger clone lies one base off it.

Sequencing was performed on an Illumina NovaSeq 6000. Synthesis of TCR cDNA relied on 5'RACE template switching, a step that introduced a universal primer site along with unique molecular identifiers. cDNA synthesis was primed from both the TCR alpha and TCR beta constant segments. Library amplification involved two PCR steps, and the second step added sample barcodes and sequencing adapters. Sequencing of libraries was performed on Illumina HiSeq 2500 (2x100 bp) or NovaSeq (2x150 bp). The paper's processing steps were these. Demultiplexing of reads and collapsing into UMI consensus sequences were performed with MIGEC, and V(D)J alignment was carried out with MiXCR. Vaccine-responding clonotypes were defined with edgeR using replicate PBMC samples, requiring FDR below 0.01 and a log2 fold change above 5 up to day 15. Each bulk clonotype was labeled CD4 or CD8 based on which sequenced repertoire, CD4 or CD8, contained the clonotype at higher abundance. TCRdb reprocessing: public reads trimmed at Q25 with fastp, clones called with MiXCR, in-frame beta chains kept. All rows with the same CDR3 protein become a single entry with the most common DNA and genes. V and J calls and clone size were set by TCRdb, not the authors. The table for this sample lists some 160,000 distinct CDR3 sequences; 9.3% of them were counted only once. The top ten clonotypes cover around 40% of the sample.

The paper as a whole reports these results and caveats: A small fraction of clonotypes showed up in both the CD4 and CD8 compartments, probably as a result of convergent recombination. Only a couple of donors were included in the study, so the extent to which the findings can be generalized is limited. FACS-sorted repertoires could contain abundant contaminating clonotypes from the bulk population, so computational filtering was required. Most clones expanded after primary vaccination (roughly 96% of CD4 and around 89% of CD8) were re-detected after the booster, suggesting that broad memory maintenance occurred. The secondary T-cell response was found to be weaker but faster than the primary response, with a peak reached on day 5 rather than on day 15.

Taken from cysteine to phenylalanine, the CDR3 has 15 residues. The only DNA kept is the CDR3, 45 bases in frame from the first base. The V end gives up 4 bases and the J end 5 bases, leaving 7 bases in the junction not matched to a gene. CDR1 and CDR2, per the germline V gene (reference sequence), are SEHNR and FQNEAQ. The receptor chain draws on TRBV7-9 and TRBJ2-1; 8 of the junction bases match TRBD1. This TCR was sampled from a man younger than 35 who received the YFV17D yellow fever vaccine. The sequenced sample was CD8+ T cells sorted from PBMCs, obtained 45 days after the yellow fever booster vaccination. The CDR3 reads CASSWTGRRDNEQFF. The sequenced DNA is TGTGCCAGCAGCTGGACAGGGCGGCGGGACAATGAGCAGTTCTTC. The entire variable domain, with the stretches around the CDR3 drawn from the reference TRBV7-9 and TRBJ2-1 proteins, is DTGVSQNPRHKITKRGQNVTFRCDPISEHNRLYWYRQTLGQGPEFLTYFQNEAQLEKSRLLSDRFSAERPKGSFSTLEIQRTEQGDSAMYLCASSWTGRRDNEQFFGPGTRLTVL.